This T cell receptor (beta chain) appears in the sequencing data of a study of blood T cells in healthy people across ages. Overall study findings and caveats: CMV infection status of these donors was not known.

V lost 4 bases to trimming and J lost 7 bases, with 11 bases between them. The CDR3 spans 12 residues. Germline lookup yields CDR1 DFQATT and CDR2 SNEGSKA (reference sequence). Using a J-beta primer mix together with a sample-barcoded 5' primer, a second PCR was run for roughly 7 to 11 cycles. TCRdb independently ran MiXCR on the 5' RACE reads; one entry per CDR3 protein. The table lists more than 700,000 distinct CDR3 sequences, around 50% of them singletons. Concerning this clonotype itself: Its specificity is not known.

The clonotype comes from an elderly man in good health. The sample was blood. The chain combines TRBV20-1 with TRBJ1-5; D remains ambiguous. The CDR3 DNA reads as TGCAGTGCTAATGGGATCTCGCAGCCCCAGCATTTT. Translating gives CSANGISQPQHF.